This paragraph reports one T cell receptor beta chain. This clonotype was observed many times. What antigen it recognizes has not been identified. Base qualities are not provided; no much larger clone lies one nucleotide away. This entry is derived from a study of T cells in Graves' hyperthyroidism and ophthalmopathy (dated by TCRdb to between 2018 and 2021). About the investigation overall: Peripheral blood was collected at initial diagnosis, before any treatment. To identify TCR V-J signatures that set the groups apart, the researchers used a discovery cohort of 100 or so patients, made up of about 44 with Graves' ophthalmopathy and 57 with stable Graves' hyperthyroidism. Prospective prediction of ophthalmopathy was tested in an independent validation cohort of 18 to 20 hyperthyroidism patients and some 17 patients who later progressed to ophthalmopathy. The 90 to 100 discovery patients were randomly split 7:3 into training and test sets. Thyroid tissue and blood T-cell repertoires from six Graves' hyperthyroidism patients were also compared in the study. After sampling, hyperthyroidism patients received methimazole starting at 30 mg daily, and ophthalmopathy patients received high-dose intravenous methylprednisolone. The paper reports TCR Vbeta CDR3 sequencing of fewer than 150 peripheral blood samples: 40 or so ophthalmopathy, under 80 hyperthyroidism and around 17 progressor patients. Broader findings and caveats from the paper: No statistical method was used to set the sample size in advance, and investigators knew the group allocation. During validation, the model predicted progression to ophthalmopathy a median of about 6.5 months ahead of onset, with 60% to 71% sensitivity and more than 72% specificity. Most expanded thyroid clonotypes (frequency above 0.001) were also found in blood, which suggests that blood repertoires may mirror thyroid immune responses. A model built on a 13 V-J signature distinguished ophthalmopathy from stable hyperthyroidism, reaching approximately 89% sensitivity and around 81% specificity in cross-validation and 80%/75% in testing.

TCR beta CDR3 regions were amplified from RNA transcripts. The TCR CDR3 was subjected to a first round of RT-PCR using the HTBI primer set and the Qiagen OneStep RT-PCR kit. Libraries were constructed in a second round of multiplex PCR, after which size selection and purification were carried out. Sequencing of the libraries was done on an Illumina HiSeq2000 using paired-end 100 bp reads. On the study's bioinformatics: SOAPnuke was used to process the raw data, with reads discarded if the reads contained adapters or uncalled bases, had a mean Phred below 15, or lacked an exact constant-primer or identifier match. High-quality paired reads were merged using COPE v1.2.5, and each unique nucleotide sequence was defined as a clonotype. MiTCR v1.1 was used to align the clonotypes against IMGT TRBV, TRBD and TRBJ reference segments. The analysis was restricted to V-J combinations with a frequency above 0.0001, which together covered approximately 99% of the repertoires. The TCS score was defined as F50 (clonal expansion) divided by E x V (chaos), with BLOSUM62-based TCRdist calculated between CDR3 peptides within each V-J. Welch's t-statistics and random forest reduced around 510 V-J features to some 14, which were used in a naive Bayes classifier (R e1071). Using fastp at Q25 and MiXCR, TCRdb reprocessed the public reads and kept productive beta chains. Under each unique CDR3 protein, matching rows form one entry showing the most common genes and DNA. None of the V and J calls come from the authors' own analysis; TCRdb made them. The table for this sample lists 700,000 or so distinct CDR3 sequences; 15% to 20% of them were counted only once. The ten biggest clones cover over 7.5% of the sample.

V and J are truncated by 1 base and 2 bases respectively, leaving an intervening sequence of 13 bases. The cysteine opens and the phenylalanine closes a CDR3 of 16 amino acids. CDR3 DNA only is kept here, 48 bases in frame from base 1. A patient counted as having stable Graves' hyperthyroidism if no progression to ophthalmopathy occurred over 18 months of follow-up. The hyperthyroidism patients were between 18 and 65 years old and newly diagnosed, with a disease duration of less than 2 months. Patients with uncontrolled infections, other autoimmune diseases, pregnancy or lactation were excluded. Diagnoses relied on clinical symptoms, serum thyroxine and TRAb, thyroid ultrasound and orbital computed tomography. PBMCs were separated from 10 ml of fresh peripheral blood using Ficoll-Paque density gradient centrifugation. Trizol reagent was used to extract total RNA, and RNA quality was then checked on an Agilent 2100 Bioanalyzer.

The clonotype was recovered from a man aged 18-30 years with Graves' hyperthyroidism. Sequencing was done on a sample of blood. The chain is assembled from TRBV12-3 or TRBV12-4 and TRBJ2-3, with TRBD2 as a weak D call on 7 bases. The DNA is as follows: TGTGCCAGCAGTTTAGGTGCGGGGGCGGCCACAGATACGCAGTATTTT. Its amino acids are CASSLGAGAATDTQYF.